This T cell receptor (beta chain) is drawn from a study of blood T cell repertoires in COVID-19. The data were produced by immunoSEQ multiplex PCR, yet TCRdb's version contains in-frame clones alone and is incomplete. The sample has around 240,000 clones; roughly nine tenths are singletons. The germline gives CDR1 MDHEN, CDR2 SYDVKM. V lost 6 bases and J lost 2, with 10 bases in between. The CDR3 loop spans 14 amino acids. Cohort assignment relied on participant-reported clinical history. This TCR was sampled from a human donor in a cohort exposed to, infected with or recovered from COVID-19 (not recorded which). The donor label of this sample is uncertain. J is TRBJ1-4 and V is TRBV28; perhaps TRBD1 as D (5 bases). Sequenced sample: PBMCs or T cells enriched from blood (not recorded which). In DNA, the CDR3 is TGTGCCAGCAGGCAGGGATCCACTAATGAAAAACTGTTTTTT. Its translation is CASRQGSTNEKLFF.